This section outlines one TCR beta chain sequence together with its context. The antigen is unknown. A second about 6 to 12 cycle PCR used barcoded and J-beta primers. From the 5' RACE reads, TCRdb called clonotypes with MiXCR, one entry per CDR3 protein. This table has 710,000 or so distinct CDR3 sequences, 22% appearing once. This CDR3 spans 12 amino acids. Per germline, CDR1 MRHNA and CDR2 SNTAGT. In each sample, at least 7 million PBMCs were isolated. This entry comes from a study of blood T cells in healthy people across ages. Overall study results and limits: What prevented conclusive comparison of naive and antigen-experienced cells was that PBMCs were unsorted. Naive T cell percentage by flow cytometry tracked strongly with beta diversity. Unknown CMV status may confound age-related changes in expanded clones.

Source material: blood. This chain uses TRBV6-4 with TRBJ2-5, with 13 bases lining up with TRBD2. TRBJ2-1 explains the end of the DNA better; the J call may be wrong. The source of this sequence is a man between 65 and 79 years old in good health. The DNA for the CDR3 is TGTGCCCGGACTAGCGGGAGCAATGAGCAGTTCTTC. This encodes CARTSGSNEQFF.